Sequencing of this TCR beta chain was carried out in a study of T cells in Graves' hyperthyroidism and ophthalmopathy. Study-wide results and limits: Separation of ophthalmopathy from stable hyperthyroidism was achieved by a 13 V-J model.

On this clonotype itself: Antigen: not known.

The CDR3 loop spans 12 amino acids. Trimming left V 5 bases short and J 6 bases short, with 10 bases between. Germline V lookup: CDR1 LNHDA, CDR2 SQIVND (reference sequence). Those patients with uncontrolled infection, other autoimmune disease, pregnancy or lactation were excluded. Together with thyroid ultrasound, orbital computed tomography, serum thyroxine and TRAb, clinical symptoms were used for diagnoses. PBMCs came from more than 9.5 ml fresh peripheral blood. The investigators amplified TCR beta CDR3 regions from RNA transcripts. During a first-round RT-PCR of the TCR CDR3, the HTBI primer set was used. Using its own MiXCR run on the multiplex PCR reads, TCRdb lists one record per CDR3 protein. Of about 400,000 distinct CDR3 sequences in the sample, 20% to 30% are singletons; the top ten hold less than 75%.

This clonotype was sampled from a man aged 50 to 60 with Graves' hyperthyroidism. The material sequenced was blood. The chain couples TRBV19 to TRBJ1-1; D is unresolved. CDR3 DNA sequence: TGTGCCAGTAGTCCCCGAGGATCTGAAGCTTTCTTT. Translated: CASSPRGSEAFF.